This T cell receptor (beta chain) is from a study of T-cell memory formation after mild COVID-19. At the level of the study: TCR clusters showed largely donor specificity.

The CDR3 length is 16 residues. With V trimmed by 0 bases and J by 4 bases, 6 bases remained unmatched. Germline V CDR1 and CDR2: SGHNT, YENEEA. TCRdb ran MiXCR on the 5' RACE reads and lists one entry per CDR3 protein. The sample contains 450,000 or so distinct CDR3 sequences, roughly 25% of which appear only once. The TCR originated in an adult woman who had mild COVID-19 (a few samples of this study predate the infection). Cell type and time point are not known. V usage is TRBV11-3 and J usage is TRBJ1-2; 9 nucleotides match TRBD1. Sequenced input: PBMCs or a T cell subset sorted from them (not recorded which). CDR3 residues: CASSLEMTGGIYGYTF. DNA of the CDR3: TGTGCCAGCAGCTTAGAGATGACAGGGGGGATCTATGGCTACACCTTC.